What follows are 16 T cell receptor beta chains derived from one specimen sequenced in a study of cytomegalovirus exposure and HLA in healthy donors. Use of 60 Vbeta and 13 Jbeta primers characterized the PCR. TCRdb's table, derived via immunoSEQ multiplex PCR, lists solely in-frame clones and lacks some. The sample records about 150,000 clones, about three quarters being singletons. The sample comprised PBMCs. These receptors were taken from a man aged 18 to 29 in good health and CMV-seronegative.

The gene calls are TRBV5-1 and TRBJ2-3; D possibly corresponds to TRBD2 (6 bases). The germline CDR1 and CDR2 sequences are SGHRS and YFSETQ. Trimming cost V 6 bases and J 0 bases, with 14 bases left between them. The CDR3 is 15 residues long. The CDR3 here is CASIGGVDSTDTQYF. The CDR3 region has the DNA TGCGCCAGCATTGGCGGGGTAGATAGCACAGATACGCAGTATTTT.

The rearrangement joins TRBV28 to TRBJ1-2; 8 positions agree with TRBD1. The CDR3 totals 14 residues. The germline V gene encodes CDR1 MDHEN and CDR2 SYDVKM. The V and J ends lost 5 bases and 4 bases, in that order; junction bases with no gene match: 6. CDR3 in DNA: TGTGCCAGCAGTCCCGGACAGGGCTCCTATGGCTACACCTTC. Protein product: CASSPGQGSYGYTF.

This clone was counted once. This chain uses TRBV5-5 with TRBJ2-2, with a possible D match to TRBD2 (6 bases). Germline values: CDR1 SGHKS, CDR2 YYEKEE (reference sequence). The V gene lost 4 bases and the J gene lost 4 bases, with 17 bases spanning the gap. CDR3 length: 16 amino acids. The DNA of the CDR3 is TGTGCCAGCAGCCCGGGACTTGTTACGGTCACCGGGGAGCTGTTTTTT. As protein: CASSPGLVTVTGELFF.

This clone was observed a few times. The chain is built from TRBV6-1 and TRBJ2-1; 7 bases agree with TRBD2. The germline V gene encodes CDR1 MNHNS and CDR2 SASEGT. The CDR3 extends over 13 amino acids. V shed 8 bases, J shed 7 bases, and the junction held 8 bases outside the gene matches. CDR3 amino acids: CASAGDPRNEQFF. CDR3 nucleotides: TGTGCCAGCGCGGGAGACCCGAGGAATGAGCAGTTCTTC.

V usage is TRBV30 and J usage is TRBJ1-5; TRBD1 is a possible D gene (6 bases). The CDR3 contains 17 residues. From germline, CDR1 is GTSNPN and CDR2 SVGIG (reference sequence). V lost 3 bases and J lost 4, with 22 bases in between. The CDR3 sequence: CAWSTPEWGGGNQPQHF. CDR3 in DNA: TGTGCCTGGAGCACGCCAGAGTGGGGAGGGGGGAATCAGCCCCAGCATTTT.

This clone was seen only once. The V gene is TRBV10-2, the J gene TRBJ1-1, with D unresolved. Looked up from germline, CDR1 is WSHSY and CDR2 is SAAADI. The CDR3 contains 11 residues. V was cut by 4 bases and J by 3 bases, with 3 bases left in between. The DNA for the CDR3 is TGCGCCAGCAGTGCGGACACTGAAGCTTTCTTT. This encodes CASSADTEAFF.

This clone was counted only a few times. The chain recombines TRBV7-9 with TRBJ1-1; no reliable D call. V was cut by 1 base and J by 7 bases, with 4 bases left in between. Germline CDR1 reads SEHNR; CDR2 reads FQNEAQ (reference sequence). There are 11 residues in the CDR3. The DNA of the CDR3 is TGTGCCAGCAGCTTAGACAGTGAAGCTTTCTTT. Translated, it gives CASSLDSEAFF. The entire variable domain, with the rest obtained from reference TRBV7-9 and TRBJ1-1, is as follows: DTGVSQNPRHKITKRGQNVTFRCDPISEHNRLYWYRQTLGQGPEFLTYFQNEAQLEKSRLLSDRFSAERPKGSFSTLEIQRTEQGDSAMYLCASSLDSEAFFGQGTRLTVV.

This chain connects TRBV27 to TRBJ2-5; 9 bases fit TRBD2. V lost 2 bases and J lost 1; bases outside the gene matches: 5. The CDR3 covers 16 residues. Per germline, CDR1 MNHEY and CDR2 SMNVEV (reference sequence). CDR3 coding DNA: TGTGCCAGCAGTTTAGGGCTAGCGGGACCCCAAGAGACCCAGTACTTC. Its protein is CASSLGLAGPQETQYF.

The chain joins TRBV4-3 to TRBJ1-4; tentative D call: TRBD1 (5 bases). Germline V gene data show CDR1 as LGHNA and CDR2 as YSLEER. The length of the CDR3 is 16 residues. V was trimmed by 4 bases and J by 3 bases, leaving 15 bases between them. The CDR3 region is CASSPRGLGANEKLFF. CDR3 DNA sequence: TGCGCCAGCAGCCCCCGGGGACTTGGGGCTAATGAAAAACTGTTTTTT.

This clone appeared a single time. The V and J genes are TRBV19 and TRBJ2-7; 10 bases are a match to TRBD2. The CDR3 has 14 residues. Germline trimming cut 5 bases from V and 1 base from J; bases unmatched to any gene: 2. Germline CDR1 LNHDA, CDR2 SQIVND (reference sequence). CDR3 region: CASSAGLASYEQYF. CDR3 in DNA: TGTGCCAGTAGTGCGGGACTAGCGTCCTACGAGCAGTACTTC.

Only a few counts were recorded for this clone. The V gene is TRBV14, the J gene TRBJ1-1, with D maybe TRBD1 (5 bases). The V gene's germline CDR1 is SGHDN and CDR2 FVKESK. Trimming pared 1 base from V and 0 bases from J, leaving 6 bases between. The CDR3 length is 14 residues. The CDR3 sequence: CASSQVTVNTEAFF. CDR3 DNA sequence: TGTGCCAGCAGCCAAGTGACAGTGAACACTGAAGCTTTCTTT.

The V and J genes are TRBV10-3 and TRBJ2-5, with TRBD2 matching over 7 bases. The CDR3 totals 15 residues. CDR1 is ENHRY and CDR2 is SYGVKD in the germline V gene. Trimming cost V 6 bases and J 5 bases; bases outside gene matches: 12. DNA of the CDR3: TGTGCCATCAGCCGAGGACTAGGCAATACCGAGACCCAGTACTTC. Translating it yields CAISRGLGNTETQYF.

The CDR3 nucleotides read TGCGCCAGCAGCCACGACAGGGGCTTATCCTACGAGCAGTACTTC. This codes for CASSHDRGLSYEQYF. The rearrangement joins TRBV4-1 to TRBJ2-7, with TRBD1 identical over 8 bases. The CDR3 has 15 amino acids. Germline V gene lookup returns CDR1 MGHRA and CDR2 YSYEKL. Trimming took 3 bases from V and 1 from J; bases not matched to a gene: 5.

The chain combines TRBV28 with TRBJ2-3; tentatively, D is TRBD1 (8 bases). V gave up 10 bases and J gave up 5 bases, with 16 bases separating them. CDR3 length equals 13 residues. CDR1 is MDHEN, CDR2 SYDVKM, per germline. The CDR3 protein is CATTGGGRDTQYF. Here the CDR3 DNA reads TGTGCCACCACAGGGGGGGGCCGAGATACGCAGTATTTT.

In this sample, this clone turned up a few times. V gene TRBV7-2 combines with J gene TRBJ2-1, with D maybe TRBD2 (5 bases). This CDR3 has 16 residues. Trimming pared 1 base from V and 0 bases from J, leaving 10 bases between. CDR1 and CDR2 from the germline V gene are SGHTA and FQGNSA. This CDR3 reads CASSLGRYSSYNEQFF. The CDR3 DNA sequence: TGTGCCAGCAGCTTAGGGAGGTACAGCTCCTACAATGAGCAGTTCTTC.

This clone was seen more than once but under ten times. The rearrangement uses TRBV5-1 and TRBJ1-3; 9 bases fit TRBD1. The V segment lost 2 bases and the J segment 3 bases; nucleotides outside the gene matches: 6. The CDR3 runs to 16 residues. Germline CDR1 SGHRS, CDR2 YFSETQ. The CDR3 spells CASSLSTGGRGNTIYF. For the CDR3, the DNA is TGCGCCAGCAGCTTATCGACAGGGGGTCGTGGAAACACCATATATTTT.